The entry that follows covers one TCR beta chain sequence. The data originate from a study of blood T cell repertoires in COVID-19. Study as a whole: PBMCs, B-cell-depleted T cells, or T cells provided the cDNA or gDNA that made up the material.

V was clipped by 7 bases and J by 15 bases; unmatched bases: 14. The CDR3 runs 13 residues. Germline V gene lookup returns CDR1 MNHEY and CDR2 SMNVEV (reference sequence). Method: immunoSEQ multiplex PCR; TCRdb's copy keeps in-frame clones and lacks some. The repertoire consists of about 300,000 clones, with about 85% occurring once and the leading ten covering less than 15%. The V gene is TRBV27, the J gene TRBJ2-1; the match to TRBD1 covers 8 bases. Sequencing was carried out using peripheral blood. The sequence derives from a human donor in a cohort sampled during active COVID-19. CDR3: CASISSGGRGWFF. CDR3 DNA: TGTGCCAGCATCTCCTCAGGGGGCAGGGGTTGGTTCTTC.